The rows below give T cell receptor beta chains drawn from one sample of a study of blood T cell repertoires in COVID-19. The assay was immunoSEQ multiplex PCR, and TCRdb's table has in-frame clones only and misses some. This sample has 85,000 to 95,000 clones, with about 80% found just once. The sequenced sample consisted of peripheral blood. Every receptor here comes from a man aged 70-80 years with acute or convalescent COVID-19. The conserved cysteine and the conserved F or W are not part of the CDR3 here. Fields, in order: J gene, V gene, CDR3 protein.

J gene: TRBJ1-1
V gene: TRBV7-2
CDR3 protein: ASSSGTGFTEAF

J gene: TRBJ2-7
V gene: TRBV2
CDR3 protein: ASSVTGPNYEQY

J gene: TRBJ1-5
V gene: TRBV2
CDR3 protein: ASSWDRANQPQH

J gene: TRBJ2-1
V gene: TRBV3-1/TRBV3-2
CDR3 protein: ASSPTGDSYNEQF

J gene: TRBJ2-1
V gene: TRBV5-4
CDR3 protein: ASSSQNNEQF

J gene: TRBJ2-1
V gene: TRBV19
CDR3 protein: ASSARTSGGGHEQF

J gene: TRBJ1-3
V gene: TRBV18
CDR3 protein: ASSTANSGNTIY

J gene: TRBJ2-5
V gene: TRBV7-3
CDR3 protein: ASSAYGTGETQY

J gene: TRBJ1-1
V gene: TRBV21-1
CDR3 protein: ASSKAGGAGTEAF

J gene: TRBJ1-2
V gene: TRBV19
CDR3 protein: ASSMTGGDLYGYT

J gene: TRBJ1-6
V gene: TRBV18
CDR3 protein: ASSTTGAYNSPLH

J gene: TRBJ2-7
V gene: TRBV29-1
CDR3 protein: SVEAPDRGRSYEQY

J gene: TRBJ2-3
V gene: TRBV4-2
CDR3 protein: ASSLGGEGSTDTQY

J gene: TRBJ2-3
V gene: TRBV3-1/TRBV3-2
CDR3 protein: ASSQFPGRGDTQY

J gene: TRBJ1-3
V gene: TRBV6-1
CDR3 protein: ASISPGGSGNTIY

J gene: TRBJ2-5
V gene: TRBV15
CDR3 protein: ATSSLMRKTQY

J gene: TRBJ1-1
V gene: TRBV27
CDR3 protein: ASSFRQNTEAF

J gene: TRBJ2-2
V gene: TRBV27
CDR3 protein: ASSGGQGAGTGELF

J gene: TRBJ1-3
V gene: TRBV6-6
CDR3 protein: ASSYRDSGSGNTIY

J gene: TRBJ1-2
V gene: TRBV10-3
CDR3 protein: AITKTGSSDYGYT

J gene: TRBJ2-2
V gene: TRBV6-5
CDR3 protein: ASRQFTGELF

J gene: TRBJ2-1
V gene: TRBV27
CDR3 protein: ASRPEAGVSSYNEQF

J gene: TRBJ1-1
V gene: TRBV24-1
CDR3 protein: ATSDAGQGQEAF

J gene: TRBJ2-2
V gene: TRBV5-6
CDR3 protein: ASSSGTGLGELF

J gene: TRBJ1-3
V gene: TRBV4-1
CDR3 protein: ASTGVPGNTIY

J gene: TRBJ1-5
V gene: TRBV19
CDR3 protein: ASSISTDQPQH

J gene: TRBJ1-1
V gene: TRBV5-6
CDR3 protein: ASSLTGQEYEAF

J gene: TRBJ1-1
V gene: TRBV18
CDR3 protein: ASSGQGAPL

J gene: TRBJ1-5
V gene: TRBV7-2
CDR3 protein: ASSPGLLSNQPQH

J gene: TRBJ2-3
V gene: TRBV5-1
CDR3 protein: ASSLDSGTTDTQY

J gene: TRBJ1-2
V gene: TRBV27
CDR3 protein: ASSPTGQGEGYGYT

J gene: TRBJ1-2
V gene: TRBV9
CDR3 protein: ASRGAAGGTHYGYT

J gene: TRBJ2-1
V gene: TRBV24-1
CDR3 protein: ATSDSRGGAIQF

J gene: TRBJ1-2
V gene: TRBV5-1
CDR3 protein: ASSSTGTGAGYT

J gene: TRBJ1-1
V gene: TRBV14
CDR3 protein: ASSQYGTGGPYTEAF

J gene: TRBJ2-3
V gene: TRBV24-1
CDR3 protein: ATSDHSSTDTQY

J gene: TRBJ2-3
V gene: TRBV27
CDR3 protein: ASSRTSLNTQY

J gene: TRBJ2-2
V gene: TRBV19
CDR3 protein: ASSIDLATNTGELF

J gene: TRBJ1-1
V gene: TRBV3-1/TRBV3-2
CDR3 protein: ASSRFRGATEAF

J gene: TRBJ1-1
V gene: TRBV12-5
CDR3 protein: ASGLGQGMNTEAF

J gene: TRBJ1-3
V gene: TRBV5-1
CDR3 protein: ASSLGVILSGNTIY

J gene: TRBJ1-1
V gene: TRBV19
CDR3 protein: ASSRGSREDTEAF

J gene: TRBJ2-3
V gene: TRBV5-1
CDR3 protein: ASSLNREGDTQY

J gene: TRBJ2-6
V gene: TRBV5-4
CDR3 protein: ASSLGGATGANVLT

J gene: TRBJ1-1
V gene: TRBV27
CDR3 protein: ASSWGWKGGVTEAF

J gene: TRBJ1-2
V gene: TRBV18
CDR3 protein: ASSPPVTPGNGYT

J gene: TRBJ2-5
V gene: TRBV29-1
CDR3 protein: SALASGETQY

J gene: TRBJ2-2
V gene: TRBV19
CDR3 protein: ASSTGGRKFAGELF

J gene: TRBJ2-5
V gene: TRBV7-3
CDR3 protein: ASSLGTAQETQY

J gene: TRBJ1-2
V gene: TRBV5-1
CDR3 protein: ASAPRGEEDGYT

J gene: TRBJ1-1
V gene: TRBV15
CDR3 protein: ATSRGSREAF

J gene: TRBJ2-7
V gene: TRBV28
CDR3 protein: ASSRPPRDYEQY

J gene: TRBJ2-3
V gene: TRBV5-8
CDR3 protein: ASEKREGADTQY

J gene: TRBJ1-1
V gene: TRBV6-5
CDR3 protein: ASSYSFRRTAPEAF

J gene: TRBJ2-1
V gene: TRBV7-3
CDR3 protein: ASSPGRGSNNEQF

J gene: TRBJ1-4
V gene: TRBV28
CDR3 protein: ASSLGGQGEKLF

J gene: TRBJ1-1
V gene: TRBV6-4
CDR3 protein: ASSADGQGAAF

J gene: TRBJ1-2
V gene: TRBV7-2
CDR3 protein: ASRGQGLKDGYT